This TCR beta chain was captured by sequencing in a study of read filtering for tumor transcriptome and immune sequencing. From roughly 400 ng of RNA, a library with molecular barcoded alpha/delta and beta/gamma adaptors was made. TCRdb reprocessed the reads with MiXCR, giving one entry per CDR3 protein. The profile shows approximately 93,000 distinct CDR3 sequences, roughly a fifth of them singletons. Germline V CDR1 and CDR2: SGHRS, YFSETQ. The CDR3 is 16 residues long. The V and J ends lost 6 bases and 4 bases, in that order; junction bases with no gene match: 15. This clonotype showed up many times.

Sequenced input: a population of CD138-negative cells sorted from bone marrow. The clonotype originates from a donor aged 40 or over with multiple myeloma. The chain recombines TRBV5-1 with TRBJ1-1, with 7 bases aligning to TRBD1. DNA of the CDR3: TGCGCCAGCACCGGCCTCGAGGGGGCAAGGGGCACTGAAGCTTTCTTT. It encodes CASTGLEGARGTEAFF.